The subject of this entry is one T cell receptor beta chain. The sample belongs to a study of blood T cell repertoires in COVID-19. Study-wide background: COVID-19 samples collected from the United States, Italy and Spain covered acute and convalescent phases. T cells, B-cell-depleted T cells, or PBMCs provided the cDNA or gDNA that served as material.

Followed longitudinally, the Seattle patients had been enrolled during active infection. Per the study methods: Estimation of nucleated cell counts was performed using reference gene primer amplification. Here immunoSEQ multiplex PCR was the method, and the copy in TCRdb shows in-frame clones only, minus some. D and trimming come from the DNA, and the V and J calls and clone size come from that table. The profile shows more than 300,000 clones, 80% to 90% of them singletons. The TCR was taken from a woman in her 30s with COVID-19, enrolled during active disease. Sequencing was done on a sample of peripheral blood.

The CDR3 DNA reads as TGTGCCAGCACCGCCTCTAGCGGGAATGAGCAGTTCTTC. It translates to CASTASSGNEQFF. The chain carries TRBV27 and TRBJ2-1, with 8 bases fitting TRBD2. Looked up from germline, CDR1 is MNHEY and CDR2 is SMNVEV (reference sequence). V lost 7 bases, J lost 7 bases, and 6 bases stayed unmatched. This CDR3 is built from 13 residues.